These 31 T cell receptor beta chains originate from one sample sequenced in a study of T-cell memory formation after mild COVID-19. TCRdb passed the 5' RACE reads through MiXCR, listing each CDR3 protein once. The sample records roughly 480,000 distinct CDR3 sequences, around a quarter being singletons. What was sequenced was PBMCs or a T cell subset sorted from them (not recorded which). These receptors all stem from an adult woman who had mild COVID-19 (a few samples of this study predate the infection). Cell type and time point are not known.

The sample holds a few counts of this clonotype. The chain couples TRBV7-2 to TRBJ2-5; the match to TRBD2 covers 11 bases. Germline CDR1 is SGHTA and CDR2 is FQGNSA. There are 14 residues in the CDR3. Trimming at V came to 5 bases and at J to 3 bases, leaving 2 bases not matched to a gene. The CDR3 region is CASSRGLAEETQYF. The CDR3, as DNA: TGTGCCAGCAGCCGGGGACTAGCGGAAGAGACCCAGTACTTC.

In regard to this clonotype: Here the CDR3 omits its conserved ending phenylalanine or tryptophan, so a read error is the likely source. The chain has TRBV5-1 and TRBJ2-7; possible D gene TRBD2, 5 bases. V was clipped by 7 bases and J by 6 bases, with 17 bases between them. Germline V gene lookup returns CDR1 SGHRS and CDR2 YFSETQ. This CDR3 has 13 amino acids. The CDR3 loop reads CASGRAGLGEQYL. The CDR3 DNA follows: TGCGCCAGCGGGAGAGCCGGGCTCGGCGAGCAGTACTTA.

The chain joins TRBV7-2 to TRBJ2-1; the D gene is possibly TRBD2 (5 bases). Trimming removed 4 bases at V and 3 bases at J, with 13 bases between. This CDR3 contains 15 residues. Per germline, CDR1 SGHTA and CDR2 FQGNSA. The CDR3 nucleotides are TGTGCCAGCAGCTCATATATCGGGATCTACAATGAGCAGTTCTTC. Encoded protein: CASSSYIGIYNEQFF.

This clonotype was counted only a few times. This CDR3 reads CASATGVAIYEQYF. The CDR3 coding sequence is TGTGCCAGCGCGACAGGAGTAGCGATCTACGAGCAGTACTTC. V and J are TRBV11-2 and TRBJ2-7; D perhaps matches TRBD1 (6 bases). V shed 8 bases and J shed 3 bases, with 17 bases lying between them. The CDR3 consists of 14 residues. Germline-derived CDR1 and CDR2 are SGHAT and FQNNGV.

The V gene is TRBV27, the J gene TRBJ2-1; the match to TRBD2 covers 12 bases. Germline CDR1 and CDR2: MNHEY and SMNVEV (reference sequence). CDR3 length: 15 amino acids. V lost 7 bases to trimming and J lost 9 bases; unmatched junction nucleotides: 10. CDR3 sequence (DNA): TGTGCCAGCACCCCGGGGACTAGCGGGTCCGGTGAGCAGTTCTTC. Residues: CASTPGTSGSGEQFF.

This clonotype turned up a few times. This chain joins TRBV24-1 and TRBJ2-5; D not certain. Per the germline V gene, CDR1 is KGHDR and CDR2 is SFDVKD. V was cut by 2 bases and J by 5 bases, with 8 bases left in between. The CDR3 is made up of 13 amino acids. For the CDR3, the DNA is TGTGCCACCAGTGATTCCCCGAAGGAGACCCAGTACTTC. Translating it yields CATSDSPKETQYF.

This rearrangement joins TRBV29-1 to TRBJ1-1; no firm D call. The CDR3 runs 11 residues. Germline CDR1 SQVTM, CDR2 ANQGSEA. V lost 4 bases and J lost 10, with 13 bases in between. The CDR3 sequence: CSVGPNEGAFF. CDR3 coding DNA: TGCAGCGTTGGTCCAAACGAGGGAGCTTTCTTT.

The CDR3: CASSSNGGVYNEQFF. DNA of the CDR3: TGTGCCAGCAGCTCGAACGGGGGGGTCTACAATGAGCAGTTCTTC. J is TRBJ2-1 and V is TRBV7-2; TRBD2 agrees at 8 bases. Germline lookup yields CDR1 SGHTA and CDR2 FQGNSA. CDR3 length: 15 amino acids. Unmatched junction bases numbered 5, after V lost 4 bases and J lost 3 bases.

A few counts support this clonotype. The V and J genes are TRBV6-5 and TRBJ1-1; D not resolved. This CDR3 is 12 amino acids long. Germline loops: CDR1 MNHEY, CDR2 SVGAGI. With 3 bases removed from V and 11 bases from J, the gap between germline ends came to 13 bases. The CDR3 is CASSYKVTGAFF. The CDR3, as DNA: TGTGCCAGCAGTTATAAGGTCACCGGGGCTTTCTTT.

The V and J genes are TRBV5-1 and TRBJ2-7; D might be TRBD2 (5 bases). Germline lookup yields CDR1 SGHRS and CDR2 YFSETQ. The CDR3 contains 14 residues. V was clipped by 0 bases and J by 4 bases, with 11 bases between them. This CDR3 is CASSLEGSGYEQYF. The CDR3 coding sequence is TGCGCCAGCAGCTTGGAAGGGAGTGGGTACGAGCAGTACTTC. Filled out from reference TRBV5-1 and TRBJ2-7, the complete variable domain reads KAGVTQTPRYLIKTRGQQVTLSCSPISGHRSVSWYQQTPGQGLQFLFEYFSETQRNKGNFPGRFSGRQFSNSRSEMNVSTLELGDSALYLCASSLEGSGYEQYFGPGTRLTVT.

The rearrangement links TRBV18 to TRBJ2-7, with D hard to call. The germline CDR1 and CDR2 sequences are KGHSH and LQKENI. This CDR3 comprises 15 residues. V was cut by 3 bases and J by 0 bases, with 12 bases left in between. For the CDR3, the DNA is TGTGCCAGCTCACCGGCAGAACTGAGCTCCTACGAGCAGTACTTC. Its protein is CASSPAELSSYEQYF.

The chain carries TRBV5-1 and TRBJ1-1, with D possibly matching TRBD1 (5 bases). The V gene lost 7 bases and the J gene lost 1 base, with 14 bases spanning the gap. Looked up from germline, CDR1 is SGHRS and CDR2 is YFSETQ. CDR3 size: 14 residues. Written as DNA, the CDR3 is TGCGCCAGCGGAGGAGGGGCCGGGAACACTGAAGCTTTCTTT. As protein: CASGGGAGNTEAFF.

V usage is TRBV19 and J usage is TRBJ1-2; TRBD1 agrees at 10 bases. Germline trimming cut 4 bases from V and 7 bases from J; bases unmatched to any gene: 9. CDR3 length: 15 amino acids. Germline V CDR1 and CDR2: LNHDA, SQIVND (reference sequence). The CDR3 loop reads CASSTTRQGAGGYTF. CDR3 sequence (DNA): TGTGCCAGTAGTACAACTCGACAGGGGGCAGGTGGCTACACCTTC.

The sample holds a few counts of this clonotype. The CDR3 sequence is CASSRSGTWYEQYF. The CDR3 DNA reads as TGTGCCAGCAGTCGATCCGGGACTTGGTACGAGCAGTACTTC. The rearrangement links TRBV6-5 to TRBJ2-7; the D gene is possibly TRBD2 (6 bases). Deletions cut 5 bases from V and 4 bases from J, with 15 bases between. The CDR3 is 14 amino acids. Germline V gives CDR1 MNHEY, CDR2 SVGAGI.

This clonotype has ten or more counts. V is TRBV3-1 and J is TRBJ2-5; the D call may be TRBD1 or TRBD2 (5 bases each). The CDR3 has 14 residues. Germline V gene sequence: CDR1 LGHDT, CDR2 YNNKEL (reference sequence). The ends were cut back, 7 bases at V and 0 bases at J, with 12 bases in the middle. The CDR3 sequence is CASKGPRYQETQYF. CDR3 coding DNA: TGTGCCAGCAAGGGACCCCGGTACCAAGAGACCCAGTACTTC.

The chain employs TRBV11-3 and TRBJ2-5; D remains ambiguous. This CDR3 is built from 13 residues. V was cut by 2 bases and J by 5 bases, with 9 bases left in between. Per germline, CDR1 SGHNT and CDR2 YENEEA. CDR3 bases: TGTGCCAGCAGCTTATCAGCATGGGAGACCCAGTACTTC. This translates into CASSLSAWETQYF.

In its sample, this clonotype was seen many times. The chain uses TRBV9 and TRBJ2-3; D is unresolved. Germline CDR1 and CDR2: SGDLS and YYNGEE. The CDR3 sequence is 14 residues long. Trimming removed 0 bases from V and 6 bases from J, with 11 bases in between. This chain's CDR3 is CASSVGTIGDTQYF. DNA for the CDR3: TGTGCCAGCAGCGTAGGGACCATCGGGGATACGCAGTATTTT. Combining the CDR3 with reference TRBV9 and TRBJ2-3 gives the whole variable domain DSGVTQTPKHLITATGQRVTLRCSPRSGDLSVYWYQQSLDQGLQFLIQYYNGEERAKGNILERFSAQQFPDLHSELNLSSLELGDSALYFCASSVGTIGDTQYFGPGTRLTVL.

V gene TRBV15 combines with J gene TRBJ2-1; either TRBD1 or TRBD2 may supply D (5 bases each). Germline CDR1 LNHNV, CDR2 YYDKDF (reference sequence). The CDR3 totals 13 residues. The V end lost 6 bases, the J end lost 9 bases, and 15 bases lay between the germline ends. This chain's CDR3 is CATSREGPPEQFF. CDR3 bases: TGTGCCACCAGTCGCGAGGGGCCACCTGAGCAGTTCTTC. Full variable domain (missing parts from reference TRBV15 and TRBJ2-1): DAMVIQNPRYQVTQFGKPVTLSCSQTLNHNVMYWYQQKSSQAPKLLFHYYDKDFNNEADTPDNFQSRRPNTSFCFLDIRSPGLGDTAMYLCATSREGPPEQFFGPGTRLTVL.

The V call is TRBV7-3, the J call TRBJ2-2, with a tentative D call TRBD1 (5 bases). Germline V gene data show CDR1 as SGHTA and CDR2 as FQGTGA. V was trimmed by 0 bases and J by 7 bases, leaving 6 bases between them. This CDR3 comprises 13 residues. CDR3 protein: CASSLTQGGELFF. In DNA, the CDR3 is TGTGCCAGCAGCTTAACTCAGGGCGGGGAGCTGTTTTTT.

This rearrangement joins TRBV18 to TRBJ1-2; D is unresolved. Trimming took off 8 bases at V and 4 bases at J, with 17 bases between the two ends. This CDR3 contains 14 residues. Per germline, CDR1 KGHSH and CDR2 LQKENI. The CDR3 loop is CASEMTIGSYGYTF. The CDR3 DNA sequence: TGTGCCAGCGAAATGACGATCGGGAGCTATGGCTACACCTTC.

In its sample, this clonotype was seen a few times. The CDR3 region is CASSLHLNEQFF. CDR3 in DNA: TGTGCCAGCAGTCTTCATCTAAATGAGCAGTTCTTC. The chain links TRBV12-3 or TRBV12-4 to TRBJ2-1, with no clear D. The CDR3 loop spans 12 amino acids. Trimming removed 5 bases at V and 7 bases at J, with 9 bases between.

This sequence joins TRBV9 and TRBJ2-1; 9 nucleotides match TRBD2. CDR3 length: 14 residues. V gave up 3 bases and J gave up 9 bases; unmatched junction bases: 7. Germline V gene data show CDR1 as SGDLS and CDR2 as YYNGEE. CDR3 nucleotides: TGTGCCAGCAGCGCCCAAGTTAGCGGGAGTGAGCAGTTCTTC. Translating it yields CASSAQVSGSEQFF.

This clonotype was observed a handful of times. The chain is built from TRBV10-3 and TRBJ2-3, with unresolved D. V dropped 8 bases and J dropped 4 bases, with 7 bases sitting between them. The germline V gene encodes CDR1 ENHRY and CDR2 SYGVKD. The CDR3 spans 11 residues. CDR3: CAIASADTQYF. CDR3 sequence (DNA): TGTGCCATCGCCTCGGCAGATACGCAGTATTTT.

Ten or more counts support this clonotype. The chain links TRBV20-1 to TRBJ1-1; tentative D call: TRBD1 (5 bases). This CDR3 is 14 amino acids long. From germline, CDR1 is DFQATT and CDR2 SNEGSKA (reference sequence). V lost 2 bases and J 1 base, leaving 11 bases between the germline ends. The CDR3 bases are TGCAGTGCTAGACTGGGACGGAAGAACACTGAAGCTTTCTTT. Its translation: CSARLGRKNTEAFF.

This clonotype was detected only a few times. The chain is built from TRBV5-4 and TRBJ2-1; the D is unclear. There are 16 residues in the CDR3. The ends were cut back, 4 bases at V and 8 bases at J, with 22 bases in the middle. Germline V gene data show CDR1 as SGHNT and CDR2 as YYREEE (reference sequence). CDR3 loop: CASSVVGPQIIYEQFF. CDR3 DNA: TGTGCCAGCAGCGTCGTAGGGCCCCAGATAATCTATGAGCAGTTCTTC.

At least ten counts were recorded for this clonotype. This rearrangement joins TRBV5-4 to TRBJ2-2; D is possibly TRBD2 (6 bases). CDR1 is SGHNT, CDR2 YYREEE, per germline (reference sequence). The CDR3 has 12 amino acids. V lost 3 bases, J lost 10 bases, and 10 bases lay in between. The CDR3: CASSWDSAELFF. As DNA, the CDR3 is TGTGCCAGCAGCTGGGACTCCGCGGAGCTGTTTTTT.

In nucleotides, the CDR3 is TGTGCCAGCAGCTTGGTAGGCGCCGAAGAGCAGTACTTC. This encodes CASSLVGAEEQYF. V gene TRBV5-4 combines with J gene TRBJ2-7; D is ambiguous. The CDR3 has 13 amino acids. Trimming pared 0 bases from V and 7 bases from J, leaving 11 bases between. The germline CDR1 and CDR2 sequences are SGHNT and YYREEE (reference sequence). Full variable domain (remainder filled in from reference TRBV5-4 and TRBJ2-7): ETGVTQSPTHLIKTRGQQVTLRCSSQSGHNTVSWYQQALGQGPQFIFQYYREEENGRGNFPPRFSGLQFPNYSSELNVNALELDDSALYLCASSLVGAEEQYFGPGTRLTVT.

This clonotype has just a few counts. The chain carries TRBV3-1 and TRBJ2-7; D uncertain. V was shortened by 1 base and J by 0 bases, with 10 bases between the two germline ends. Germline assignment: CDR1 LGHDT and CDR2 YNNKEL (reference sequence). The CDR3 has 15 residues. DNA of the CDR3: TGTGCCAGCAGCCAAGGGCTTTTCCACTCCTACGAGCAGTACTTC. Protein product: CASSQGLFHSYEQYF.

The chain is built from TRBV7-8 and TRBJ2-1, with D unresolved. Germline CDR1 reads SGHVS; CDR2 reads FQNEAQ. Between the trimmed V and J ends, which lost 6 bases and 1 base, there was a span of 13 bases. CDR3 length equals 15 residues. CDR3 region: CASRPVPSSYNEQFF. Here the CDR3 DNA reads TGTGCCAGCAGACCCGTCCCCTCATCCTACAATGAGCAGTTCTTC.

The chain recombines TRBV5-1 with TRBJ2-5; D uncertain. Trimming stripped 4 bases from V and 5 bases from J, with 9 bases between. The CDR3 runs 12 residues. Germline V lookup: CDR1 SGHRS, CDR2 YFSETQ. This CDR3 reads CASSGLLETQYF. CDR3 DNA: TGCGCCAGCAGCGGGCTATTGGAGACCCAGTACTTC. The full variable domain, completed using reference TRBV5-1 and TRBJ2-5, is KAGVTQTPRYLIKTRGQQVTLSCSPISGHRSVSWYQQTPGQGLQFLFEYFSETQRNKGNFPGRFSGRQFSNSRSEMNVSTLELGDSALYLCASSGLLETQYFGPGTRLLVL.

This clonotype was observed a few times. The chain uses TRBV20-1 and TRBJ2-3; a possible D gene is TRBD2 (5 bases). Germline values: CDR1 DFQATT, CDR2 SNEGSKA (reference sequence). Trimming removed 1 base from V and 1 base from J, with 9 bases in between. This CDR3 is 14 amino acids long. The CDR3 DNA follows: TGCAGTGCTAGAGTCCCGGAGGGCACAGATACGCAGTATTTT. Protein sequence: CSARVPEGTDTQYF.